The 2 T cell receptor beta chains in this list originate from one sample, sequenced in a study of T-cell reconstitution after alpha-beta-depleted transplantation in children. During its preparation, the TCRbeta library received unique molecular identifiers. In TCRdb, the PCR reads were re-called with MiXCR into one record per CDR3 protein. The sample lists around 700,000 distinct CDR3 sequences, under 15% occurring once. Sequencing was performed on PBMCs, taken before TCRalphabeta/CD19-depleted stem cell transplant. These receptors all come from a girl aged 2-10 years with congenital amegakaryocytic thrombocytopenia, due to receive a stem cell transplant.

This clonotype was found a few times. V and J are TRBV20-1 and TRBJ2-7; 8 bases are shared with TRBD2. CDR1 is DFQATT and CDR2 is SNEGSKA in the germline V gene (reference sequence). The CDR3 length is 14 residues. V dropped 7 bases and J dropped 5; count of bases not matched to a gene: 13. CDR3 loop: CSVGEGLASDEQYF. CDR3 nucleotides: TGCAGTGTTGGGGAAGGACTAGCATCGGACGAGCAGTACTTC.

This clonotype was found many times. The chain combines TRBV9 with TRBJ2-2; D uncertain. Deletions cut 0 bases from V and 6 bases from J, with 9 bases between. Germline loops: CDR1 SGDLS, CDR2 YYNGEE. The CDR3 totals 14 residues. In DNA form, the CDR3 reads TGTGCCAGCAGCGTAGACGGCTTGGCCGGGGAGCTGTTTTTT. Its protein product is CASSVDGLAGELFF. Looking up the rest from reference TRBV9 and TRBJ2-2 gives the full variable domain: DSGVTQTPKHLITATGQRVTLRCSPRSGDLSVYWYQQSLDQGLQFLIQYYNGEERAKGNILERFSAQQFPDLHSELNLSSLELGDSALYFCASSVDGLAGELFFGEGSRLTVL.